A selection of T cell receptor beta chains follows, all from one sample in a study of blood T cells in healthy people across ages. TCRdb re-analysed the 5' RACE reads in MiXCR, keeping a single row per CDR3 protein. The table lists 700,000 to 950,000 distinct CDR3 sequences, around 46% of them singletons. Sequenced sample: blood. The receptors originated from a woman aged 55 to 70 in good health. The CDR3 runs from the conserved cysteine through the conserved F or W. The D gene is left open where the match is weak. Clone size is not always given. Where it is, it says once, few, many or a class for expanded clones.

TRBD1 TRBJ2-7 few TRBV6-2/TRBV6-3 CASSYDRDLLSSYEQYF TGTGCCAGCAGTTACGACAGGGACCTCCTGAGCTCCTACGAGCAGTACTTC
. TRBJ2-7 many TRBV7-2 CASSGGDLEQYF TGTGCCAGCTCAGGGGGGGATCTCGAGCAGTACTTC
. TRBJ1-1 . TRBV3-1 CASSQGVDSNTEAFF TGTGCCAGCAGCCAAGGAGTTGACTCGAACACTGAAGCTTTCTTT
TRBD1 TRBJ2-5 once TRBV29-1 CSVEGLYLPRDRLQETQYF TGCAGCGTTGAAGGTCTCTACCTTCCCCGGGACAGACTCCAAGAGACCCAGTACTTC
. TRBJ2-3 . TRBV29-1 CSVRADTQYF TGCAGCGTTAGAGCGGATACGCAGTATTTT
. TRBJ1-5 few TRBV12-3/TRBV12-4 CASSLALDHQPQHF TGTGCCAGCAGTTTAGCATTAGATCATCAGCCCCAGCATTTT
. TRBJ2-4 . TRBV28 CASSLGAQHIQYF TGTGCCAGCAGTTTAGGAGCGCAACACATTCAGTACTTC
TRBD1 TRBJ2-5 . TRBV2 CASSGTGVETQYF TGTGCCAGCAGTGGGACAGGGGTGGAGACCCAGTACTTC
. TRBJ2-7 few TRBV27 CASSLSAQGEQYF TGTGCCAGCAGTTTATCCGCCCAGGGCGAGCAGTACTTC
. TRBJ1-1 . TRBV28 CASSLSRTRGEKAFF TGTGCCAGCAGTTTAAGTAGGACGCGAGGGGAAAAAGCTTTCTTT
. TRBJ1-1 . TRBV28 CASSHKLQGTEAFF TGTGCCAGCAGTCATAAACTACAGGGCACTGAAGCTTTCTTT
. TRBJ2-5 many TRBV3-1 CASSPAVQETQYF TGTGCCAGCAGCCCAGCGGTCCAAGAGACCCAGTACTTC
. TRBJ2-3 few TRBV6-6 CASSYPTSIGTDTQYF TGTGCCAGCAGTTACCCCACTAGCATTGGCACAGATACGCAGTATTTT
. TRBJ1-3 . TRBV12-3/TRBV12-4 CASSVSGNTIYF TGTGCCAGCAGTGTCTCTGGAAACACCATATATTTT
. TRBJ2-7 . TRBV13 CASSLARALSYEQYF TGTGCCAGCAGCTTGGCGCGGGCCCTCTCCTACGAGCAGTACTTC
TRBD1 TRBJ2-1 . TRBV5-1 CASSYYGTGNTEQFF TGCGCCAGCAGCTACTACGGGACAGGGAATACTGAGCAGTTCTTC
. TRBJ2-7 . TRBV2 CASSDRVYDYEQYF TGTGCCAGCAGTGACAGGGTTTACGACTACGAGCAGTACTTC
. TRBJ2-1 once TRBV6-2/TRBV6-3 CASSRRAIDNEQFF TGTGCCAGCAGCCGACGAGCGATAGACAATGAGCAGTTCTTC
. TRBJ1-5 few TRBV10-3 CAISDAQFDQPQHF TGTGCCATCAGTGACGCGCAGTTCGATCAGCCCCAGCATTTT
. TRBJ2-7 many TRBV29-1 CSVRQSSYEQYF TGCAGCGTTCGACAGAGCTCCTACGAGCAGTACTTC
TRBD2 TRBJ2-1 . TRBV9 CASSVERGHYNEQFF TGTGCCAGCAGCGTCGAGCGGGGGCACTACAATGAGCAGTTCTTC
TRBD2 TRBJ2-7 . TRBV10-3 CAIKREGLVYEQYF TGTGCCATCAAGCGGGAAGGTCTAGTCTACGAGCAGTACTTC
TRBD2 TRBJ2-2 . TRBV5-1 CASMRESGTGELFF TGCGCCAGCATGCGGGAGTCTGGCACCGGGGAGCTGTTTTTT
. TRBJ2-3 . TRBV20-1 CSARENTDTQYF TGCAGTGCTAGAGAGAACACAGATACGCAGTATTTT
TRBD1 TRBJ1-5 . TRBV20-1 CSARVPGQGVGQPQHF TGCAGTGCTAGGGTCCCCGGACAGGGAGTTGGGCAGCCCCAGCATTTT
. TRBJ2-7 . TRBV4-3 CASSQAVTYEQYF TGCGCCAGCAGCCAAGCGGTCACCTACGAGCAGTACTTC
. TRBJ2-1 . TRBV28 CAAPWGSSYNEQFF TGTGCCGCCCCGTGGGGTAGCTCCTACAATGAGCAGTTCTTC
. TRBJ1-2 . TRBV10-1 CASSAGVNYGNTF TGCGCCAGCAGTGCCGGGGTGAATTATGGCAACACCTTC
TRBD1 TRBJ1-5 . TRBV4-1 CASSRDSDRVGQPQHF TGCGCCAGCAGCCGAGACTCCGACAGGGTGGGTCAGCCCCAGCATTTT
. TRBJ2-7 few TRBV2 CASSDPGTPYEQYF TGTGCCAGCAGTGACCCGGGAACCCCCTACGAGCAGTACTTC
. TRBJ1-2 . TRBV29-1 CSVGWGASGQGDYTF TGCAGCGTTGGGTGGGGGGCCTCCGGGCAGGGCGACTACACCTTC
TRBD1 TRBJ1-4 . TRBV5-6 CASSWGTGTGDEKLFF TGTGCCAGCAGCTGGGGGACCGGGACAGGGGACGAAAAACTGTTTTTT
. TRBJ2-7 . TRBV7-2 CASSLVTGRAYNEQYF TGTGCCAGCAGCTTAGTCACGGGACGAGCCTACAATGAGCAGTACTTC
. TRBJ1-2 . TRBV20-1 CSARRTDYGYTF TGCAGTGCTAGACGGACAGACTATGGCTACACCTTC
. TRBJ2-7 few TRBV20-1 CSADTWVGGSGNEQYF TGCAGTGCTGATACCTGGGTCGGAGGGAGCGGCAACGAGCAGTACTTC
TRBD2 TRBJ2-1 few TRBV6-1 CASSEAFGVGGYNEQFF TGTGCCAGCAGTGAAGCGTTCGGGGTGGGAGGGTACAATGAGCAGTTCTTC
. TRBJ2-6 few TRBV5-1 CASSLAVSGANVLTF TGCGCCAGCAGCTTGGCTGTATCCGGGGCCAACGTCCTGACTTTC
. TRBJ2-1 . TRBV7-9 CASSLPPGDEQFF TGTGCCAGCAGCTTGCCTCCAGGGGATGAGCAGTTCTTC
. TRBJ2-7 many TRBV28 CASRLDYHFSYEQYF TGTGCCAGCAGACTGGACTATCATTTCTCCTACGAGCAGTACTTC
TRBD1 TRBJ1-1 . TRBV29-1 CSVIHRGSEAFF TGCAGCGTTATACACAGGGGCTCTGAAGCTTTCTTT
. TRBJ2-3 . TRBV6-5 CASSYSLGYTDTQYF TGTGCCAGCAGTTACTCGTTGGGTTACACAGATACGCAGTATTTT
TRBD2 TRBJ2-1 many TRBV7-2 CASTSREDRNEQFF TGTGCCAGCACCTCCCGGGAGGATAGGAATGAGCAGTTCTTC
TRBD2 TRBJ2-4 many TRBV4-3 CASSSGLAVLAKNIQYF TGCGCCAGCAGCTCAGGACTAGCGGTACTAGCCAAAAACATTCAGTACTTC
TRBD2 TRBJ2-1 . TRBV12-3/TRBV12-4 CASSSVLAGFNEQFF TGTGCCAGCAGTTCCGTACTAGCGGGATTCAATGAGCAGTTCTTC
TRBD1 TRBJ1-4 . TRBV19 CASRRGQVNEKLFF TGTGCCAGTAGAAGAGGACAGGTTAATGAAAAACTGTTTTTT
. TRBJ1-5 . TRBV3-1 CASSWASGGQPQHF TGTGCCAGCAGCTGGGCGTCTGGAGGTCAGCCCCAGCATTTT
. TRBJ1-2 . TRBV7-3 CASSQQTNYGYTF TGTGCCAGCAGCCAGCAGACTAACTATGGCTACACCTTC
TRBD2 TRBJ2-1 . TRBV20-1 CSAQTSGRIYNEQFF TGCAGTGCTCAGACTAGCGGGAGGATCTACAATGAGCAGTTCTTC
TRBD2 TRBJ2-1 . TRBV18 CASSPPSGSYNEQFF TGTGCCAGCTCACCCCCTAGCGGGAGCTACAATGAGCAGTTCTTC
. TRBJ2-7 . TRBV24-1 CATSDGGLGEQYF TGTGCCACCAGTGATGGAGGGCTTGGGGAGCAGTACTTC
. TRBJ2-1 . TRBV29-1 CSVEAWYNEQFF TGCAGCGTTGAAGCTTGGTACAATGAGCAGTTCTTC
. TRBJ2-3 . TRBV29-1 CSVEGFRALDTQYF TGCAGCGTTGAAGGTTTCCGAGCCCTTGATACGCAGTATTTT
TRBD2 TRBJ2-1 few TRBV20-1 CSAILAGIYNEQFF TGCAGTGCCATACTAGCGGGAATCTACAATGAGCAGTTCTTC
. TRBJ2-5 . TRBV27 CASSNGGETQYF TGTGCCAGCAGCAACGGAGGGGAGACCCAGTACTTC